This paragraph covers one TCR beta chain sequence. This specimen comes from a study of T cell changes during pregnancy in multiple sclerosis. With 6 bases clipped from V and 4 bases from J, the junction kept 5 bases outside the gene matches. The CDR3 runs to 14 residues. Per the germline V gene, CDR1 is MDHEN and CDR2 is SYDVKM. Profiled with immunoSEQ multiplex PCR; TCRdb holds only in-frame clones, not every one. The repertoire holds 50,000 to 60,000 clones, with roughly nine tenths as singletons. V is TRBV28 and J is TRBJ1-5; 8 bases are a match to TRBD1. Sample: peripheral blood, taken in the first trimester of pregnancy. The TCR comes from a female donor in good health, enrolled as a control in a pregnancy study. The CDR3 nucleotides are TGTGCCAGCAGCAGGGACAGGATAAATCAGCCCCAGCATTTT. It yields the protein CASSRDRINQPQHF. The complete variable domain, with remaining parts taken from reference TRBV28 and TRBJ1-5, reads DVKVTQSSRYLVKRTGEKVFLECVQDMDHENMFWYRQDPGLGLRLIYFSYDVKMKEKGDIPEGYSVSREKKERFSLILESASTNQTSMYLCASSRDRINQPQHFGDGTRLSIL.